The 21 T cell receptor beta chains reported below all come from one sample, sequenced in a study of T cell responses to AZD1222 COVID-19 vaccine. The method was immunoSEQ multiplex PCR; TCRdb's version includes in-frame clones alone and lacks a portion of them. The data hold more than 100,000 clones, with 75% to 85% observed a single time. Specimen: peripheral blood, collected 28 days after the second dose of the MenACWY control vaccine. These receptor sequences come from an adult who received the MenACWY meningococcal vaccine as a control.

The chain links TRBV4-1 to TRBJ1-1, with 8 bases that match TRBD1. Trimming at V came to 5 bases and at J to 5 bases, leaving 16 bases not matched to a gene. Germline V gene lookup returns CDR1 MGHRA and CDR2 YSYEKL. This CDR3 comprises 17 residues. The CDR3 nucleotides read TGCGCCAGCAGCTACGACCCACCGACAGGGGTTGGGACTGAAGCTTTCTTT. Its protein is CASSYDPPTGVGTEAFF.

The rearrangement joins TRBV19 to TRBJ1-4; 7 bases are shared with TRBD1. The trim removed 2 bases at V and 14 bases at J, leaving 5 bases unmatched. This CDR3 region has 12 residues. Germline loops: CDR1 LNHDA, CDR2 SQIVND (reference sequence). The CDR3 protein is CASSITGVLLFF. DNA of the CDR3: TGTGCCAGTAGTATAACAGGGGTATTGCTGTTTTTT. The full variable domain, its missing parts supplied by reference TRBV19 and TRBJ1-4, is DGGITQSPKYLFRKEGQNVTLSCEQNLNHDAMYWYRQDPGQGLRLIYYSQIVNDFQKGDIAEGYSVSREKKESFPLTVTSAQKNPTAFYLCASSITGVLLFFGSGTQLSVL.

The V call is TRBV28, the J call TRBJ1-4; D not resolved. This CDR3 has 13 residues. Per the germline V gene, CDR1 is MDHEN and CDR2 is SYDVKM. The V end lost 5 bases, the J end lost 2 bases, and 6 bases lay between the germline ends. The CDR3 sequence is CASSPRTNEKLFF. Here the CDR3 DNA reads TGTGCCAGCAGTCCCCGGACTAATGAAAAACTGTTTTTT.

This chain joins TRBV3-1 (or the pseudogene TRBV3-2) and TRBJ2-3; tentatively, D is TRBD1 or TRBD2 (5 bases each). The CDR3 extends over 15 amino acids. Trimming shortened V by 1 base and J by 2 bases, and 10 bases separated the two germline ends. Germline loops: CDR1 LGHDT, CDR2 YNNKEL (reference sequence). The CDR3 DNA is TGTGCCAGCAGCCAAGGGGGCCGGGACACAGATACGCAGTATTTT. It specifies CASSQGGRDTDTQYF.

The chain uses TRBV11-2 and TRBJ2-5; 9 bases map to TRBD2. The CDR3 is 15 residues long. Germline CDR1 and CDR2: SGHAT and FQNNGV. V shed 1 base and J 5 bases; nucleotides not matched to a gene: 5. The CDR3 protein is CASSLGLAGSETQYF. CDR3 sequence (DNA): TGTGCCAGCAGCTTAGGGCTAGCGGGGTCTGAGACCCAGTACTTC.

The chain combines TRBV10-3 with TRBJ1-1; 12 bases match TRBD1. Trimming took 3 bases from V and 7 from J; bases not matched to a gene: 9. CDR3 length: 16 amino acids. CDR1 and CDR2 from the germline V gene are ENHRY and SYGVKD. CDR3 amino acids: CAISDTGDRGPGEAFF. The CDR3 region has the DNA TGTGCCATCAGTGATACCGGGGACAGGGGGCCGGGTGAAGCTTTCTTT.

The count of this clone is one. The DNA for the CDR3 is TGTGCCAGCAGCTTAGGTAACAGGGACACTTCTGAAGCTTTCTTT. This codes for CASSLGNRDTSEAFF. V gene TRBV11-1 combines with J gene TRBJ1-1; weak D call: TRBD1 (6 bases). Trimming cost V 1 base and J 6 bases, with 15 bases left between them. The germline V gene encodes CDR1 SGHAT and CDR2 FQDESV (reference sequence). CDR3 length: 15 residues.

V and J are TRBV7-8 and TRBJ2-4; possible D gene TRBD2, 5 bases. The CDR3 contains 13 residues. The germline gives CDR1 SGHVS, CDR2 FQNEAQ. Trimming took 5 bases from V and 8 from J, leaving 13 bases between them. The CDR3 loop reads CASSPLRGDIQYF. DNA of the CDR3: TGTGCCAGCAGCCCCCTTCGGGGAGACATTCAGTACTTC.

The chain links TRBV5-4 to TRBJ1-3; D remains ambiguous. V was shortened by 3 bases and J by 0 bases, with 7 bases between the two germline ends. The CDR3 sequence is 14 residues long. The germline CDR1 and CDR2 sequences are SGHNT and YYREEE (reference sequence). DNA of the CDR3: TGTGCCAGCAGCTCCGGGAACTCTGGAAACACCATATATTTT. Its protein is CASSSGNSGNTIYF.

The chain uses TRBV30 and TRBJ1-1, with D perhaps TRBD1 (5 bases). Germline V gene sequence: CDR1 GTSNPN, CDR2 SVGIG (reference sequence). V was trimmed by 1 base and J by 4 bases, leaving 10 bases between them. CDR3 size: 13 residues. The CDR3 nucleotides read TGTGCCTGGAGTGGCACGGGGGGCACTGAAGCTTTCTTT. Translation: CAWSGTGGTEAFF. The whole variable domain, filled in from reference TRBV30 and TRBJ1-1, reads SQTIHQWPATLVQPVGSPLSLECTVEGTSNPNLYWYRQAAGRGLQLLFYSVGIGQISSEVPQNLSASRPQDRQFILSSKKLLLSDSGFYLCAWSGTGGTEAFFGQGTRLTVV.

The chain links TRBV5-1 to TRBJ1-2; TRBD1 aligns across 10 bases. The junction had 10 bases not matched to a gene; V was cut back by 7 bases and J by 10 bases. Germline V gene sequence: CDR1 SGHRS, CDR2 YFSETQ. This CDR3 has 13 residues. In nucleotides, the CDR3 is TGCGCCAGCGCACACCGGGACAGGGGTGACTACACCTTC. Protein product: CASAHRDRGDYTF.

The V and J genes are TRBV7-2 and TRBJ2-7; 7 bases map to TRBD1. CDR1 SGHTA and CDR2 FQGNSA come from the germline V gene. The CDR3 spans 13 residues. With 3 bases clipped from V and 6 bases from J, the junction kept 5 bases outside the gene matches. CDR3 coding DNA: TGTGCCAGCAGCTTGCGGCAGGGGGTCGAGCAGTACTTC. This translates into CASSLRQGVEQYF.

The CDR3 loop reads CSVSQGLYAEAFF. As DNA, the CDR3 is TGCAGCGTGAGCCAGGGGCTCTACGCTGAAGCTTTCTTT. The chain combines TRBV29-1 with TRBJ1-1, with D tentatively TRBD1 (6 bases). The CDR3 covers 13 residues. V was trimmed by 6 bases and J by 6 bases, leaving 17 bases between them. Germline V gene data show CDR1 as SQVTM and CDR2 as ANQGSEA. Full variable domain (outside the CDR3, taken from reference TRBV29-1 and TRBJ1-1): SAVISQKPSRDICQRGTSLTIQCQVDSQVTMMFWYRQQPGQSLTLIATANQGSEATYESGFVIDKFPISRPNLTFSTLTVSNMSPEDSSIYLCSVSQGLYAEAFFGQGTRLTVV.

The chain combines TRBV15 with TRBJ1-2, with TRBD1 matching 9 bases. The germline CDR1 and CDR2 sequences are LNHNV and YYDKDF (reference sequence). The junction had 9 bases not matched to a gene; V was cut back by 5 bases and J by 2 bases. The CDR3 runs 16 residues. The CDR3 nucleotides read TGTGCCACCAGCGGGGGGACAGGGCGGTCGAACTATGGCTACACCTTC. It is translated as CATSGGTGRSNYGYTF.

This chain connects TRBV30 to TRBJ1-2; D is ambiguous. The CDR3 is 11 amino acids. The germline gives CDR1 GTSNPN, CDR2 SVGIG (reference sequence). V lost 4 bases to trimming and J lost 14 bases, with 17 bases between them. The CDR3 loop reads CAWTSGPTGTF. CDR3 coding DNA: TGTGCCTGGACGTCCGGGCCGACGGGGACCTTC.

V and J are TRBV18 and TRBJ2-1, with unresolved D. The germline CDR1 and CDR2 sequences are KGHSH and LQKENI. The CDR3 has 13 residues. Between the trimmed V and J ends, which lost 6 bases and 1 base, there was a span of 7 bases. DNA for the CDR3: TGTGCCAGCTCGCCCGTATCCTACAATGAGCAGTTCTTC. It yields the protein CASSPVSYNEQFF.

This chain joins TRBV7-9 and TRBJ1-1; unclear D gene. Germline CDR1 is SEHNR and CDR2 is FQNEAQ (reference sequence). V dropped 5 bases and J dropped 6 bases, with 13 bases sitting between them. This CDR3 spans 13 amino acids. The CDR3 sequence is CASSPMALSEAFF. The CDR3 region has the DNA TGTGCCAGCAGCCCAATGGCCCTGTCTGAAGCTTTCTTT. Full variable domain (missing parts from reference TRBV7-9 and TRBJ1-1): DTGVSQNPRHKITKRGQNVTFRCDPISEHNRLYWYRQTLGQGPEFLTYFQNEAQLEKSRLLSDRFSAERPKGSFSTLEIQRTEQGDSAMYLCASSPMALSEAFFGQGTRLTVV.

This clone showed up just a few times. Here the CDR3 reads CASSLDNRGYEQYF. As DNA, the CDR3 is TGTGCCAGCAGCTTAGACAACAGGGGTTACGAGCAGTACTTC. V usage is TRBV7-2 and J usage is TRBJ2-7, with 7 bases matching TRBD1. The junction had 4 bases not matched to a gene; V was cut back by 1 base and J by 4 bases. Germline V CDR1 and CDR2: SGHTA, FQGNSA. The CDR3 totals 14 residues.

This clone was counted a single time. J is TRBJ2-5 and V is TRBV5-1; 9 nucleotides line up with TRBD1. After removal of 4 bases from V and 2 bases from J, the junction contained 6 bases not matched to a gene. CDR3 length equals 15 residues. Germline V lookup: CDR1 SGHRS, CDR2 YFSETQ. The CDR3: CASSPIGTGQETQYF. The CDR3 DNA reads TGCGCCAGCAGCCCCATTGGGACAGGGCAAGAGACCCAGTACTTC. Full variable domain (outside the CDR3, taken from reference TRBV5-1 and TRBJ2-5): KAGVTQTPRYLIKTRGQQVTLSCSPISGHRSVSWYQQTPGQGLQFLFEYFSETQRNKGNFPGRFSGRQFSNSRSEMNVSTLELGDSALYLCASSPIGTGQETQYFGPGTRLLVL.

This chain links TRBV10-1 with TRBJ2-2; D not certain. The length of the CDR3 is 15 residues. From germline, CDR1 is WNHNN and CDR2 SYGVQD (reference sequence). Trimming cost V 2 bases and J 0 bases, with 7 bases left between them. CDR3 bases: TGCGCCAGCAGTGAGCGAGTTTCGAACACCGGGGAGCTGTTTTTT. Encoded protein: CASSERVSNTGELFF.

J is TRBJ1-2 and V is TRBV3-1 (or the pseudogene TRBV3-2); D is uncertain. Trimming took off 1 base at V and 1 base at J, with 4 bases between the two ends. The germline V gene encodes CDR1 LGHDT and CDR2 YNNKEL (reference sequence). The CDR3 runs to 13 residues. CDR3 residues: CASSQGHNYGYTF. DNA for the CDR3: TGTGCCAGCAGCCAAGGCCATAACTATGGCTACACCTTC.